The clone carrying this T cell receptor beta chain was picked up a small number of times. This sample is drawn from a study of CD8+CD57+ T cells in acquired aplastic anemia. Study background: Isolated CD4+ and CD8+ cells, once sorted, yielded DNA averaging 3.2 ug.

CDR1 and CDR2 from the germline V gene are SGHRS and YFSETQ. Trimming removed 5 bases from V and 1 base from J, with 9 bases in between. The CDR3 has 13 amino acids. The template for TCR beta VDJ and CDR3 sequence profiling was genomic DNA. TCRdb re-derived calls from the reads in MiXCR, one entry per CDR3 protein. This table has around 150,000 distinct CDR3 sequences, around 41% appearing once. This sequence originates from a human donor in good health, serving as a control. Material: sorted CD4+, CD8+, or CD8+CD57+ T cells (not recorded which) from PBMCs. This chain uses TRBV5-1 with TRBJ1-1, with no clear D. This CDR3 is CASRENTNTEAFF. In DNA form, the CDR3 reads TGCGCCAGCAGGGAGAACACGAACACTGAAGCTTTCTTT.